The 14 T cell receptor beta chains below come from one sample, sequenced in a study of T-cell reconstitution after alpha-beta-depleted transplantation in children (dated by TCRdb to about 2016). Receptors were amplified or captured by PCR. The instrument was an Illumina HiSeq 2500. To normalize quantification of the TCRbeta repertoire, the TCR libraries were built with molecular barcoding that relied on unique molecular identifiers. The public reads were reanalyzed by TCRdb: fastp trimming at Q25, MiXCR alignment, in-frame beta chains only. Rows with a matching CDR3 protein are joined into one entry that keeps the most common DNA and genes. The sample includes hundreds of thousands of distinct CDR3 sequences, with approximately 10% observed a single time. The top ten clonotypes cover 5% to 7% of the sample. The sequenced sample was PBMCs from the stem cell graft donor, obtained from the stem cell graft. The receptors shown here come from a human donor who donated a stem cell graft to a child with acute lymphoblastic leukemia.

The chain couples TRBV10-3 to TRBJ2-7, with D possibly TRBD1 on 6 matching bases. V shed 6 bases and J shed 1 base, with 16 bases lying between them. The germline CDR1 and CDR2 sequences are ENHRY and SYGVKD. This CDR3 contains 15 residues. The DNA for the CDR3 is TGTGCCATCAGATGGGGCGGACAGACTTCCTACGAGCAGTACTTC. Its protein product is CAIRWGGQTSYEQYF.

This clonotype appeared a few times. The chain joins TRBV29-1 to TRBJ2-3, with D unclear. This CDR3 contains 13 residues. V was cut by 4 bases and J by 0 bases, with 8 bases left in between. Germline V lookup: CDR1 SQVTM, CDR2 ANQGSEA. CDR3 residues: CSVGPSSTDTQYF. CDR3 DNA: TGCAGCGTTGGGCCCTCTAGCACAGATACGCAGTATTTT.

The rearrangement uses TRBV4-2 and TRBJ2-7, with 8 bases matching TRBD2. The CDR3 length is 16 residues. Germline trimming cut 0 bases from V and 3 bases from J; bases unmatched to any gene: 7. CDR1 LGHNA and CDR2 YNFKEQ come from the germline V gene. This CDR3 reads CASSQEDSGEIYEQYF. CDR3 DNA sequence: TGTGCCAGCAGCCAAGAAGATAGCGGGGAGATCTACGAGCAGTACTTC.

This clonotype was picked up a small number of times. The chain couples TRBV20-1 to TRBJ1-5; 7 nucleotides align to TRBD1. The CDR3 contains 16 residues. V dropped 0 bases and J dropped 4; count of bases not matched to a gene: 9. Germline assignment: CDR1 DFQATT and CDR2 SNEGSKA (reference sequence). For the CDR3, the DNA is TGCAGTGCTAGAGACAGGGGGGCCAGGACTAATCAGCCCCAGCATTTT. Translating it yields CSARDRGARTNQPQHF.

The chain carries TRBV18 and TRBJ1-4; D unclear. This CDR3 region has 12 residues. Germline V gene data show CDR1 as KGHSH and CDR2 as LQKENI. Trimming cost V 3 bases and J 8 bases, with 7 bases left between them. This chain's CDR3 is CASSPLGEKLFF. CDR3 bases: TGTGCCAGCTCACCCCTCGGGGAAAAACTGTTTTTT.

This clonotype was counted only a few times. The chain recombines TRBV5-6 with TRBJ2-1, with 12 bases matching TRBD2. Germline CDR1 SGHDT, CDR2 YYEEEE. The CDR3 sequence is 15 residues long. V was clipped by 0 bases and J by 8 bases; unmatched bases: 3. CDR3 sequence: CASSLGPSGGDEQFF. CDR3 nucleotides: TGTGCCAGCAGCTTGGGGCCTAGCGGGGGGGATGAGCAGTTCTTC.

The chain uses TRBV20-1 and TRBJ2-1; 7 bases are shared with TRBD2. Trimming cost V 3 bases and J 9 bases; bases outside gene matches: 11. CDR1 and CDR2 from the germline V gene are DFQATT and SNEGSKA (reference sequence). This CDR3 has 14 residues. This CDR3 reads CSASRTSVAGEQFF. As DNA, the CDR3 is TGCAGTGCTAGTCGTACTAGCGTTGCCGGTGAGCAGTTCTTC.

This clonotype has a handful of counts. The chain carries TRBV20-1 and TRBJ2-7; TRBD1 aligns across 7 bases. The CDR3 extends over 15 amino acids. Germline CDR1 is DFQATT and CDR2 is SNEGSKA (reference sequence). The V gene end was trimmed by 4 bases and the J gene end by 3 bases; junction bases not matched to a gene: 12. CDR3 amino acids: CSATNPADRSYEQYF. The CDR3, as DNA: TGCAGTGCTACCAACCCAGCGGACAGGAGCTACGAGCAGTACTTC.

This clonotype was seen a handful of times. This rearrangement joins TRBV5-1 to TRBJ1-2, with 7 bases identical to TRBD1. Looked up from germline, CDR1 is SGHRS and CDR2 is YFSETQ. The CDR3 is made up of 16 amino acids. V was clipped by 1 base and J by 4 bases; unmatched bases: 10. For the CDR3, the DNA is TGCGCCAGCAGCTTGTATACGGGACAGAAGCGCTATGGCTACACCTTC. It encodes CASSLYTGQKRYGYTF. Full variable domain (remainder filled in from reference TRBV5-1 and TRBJ1-2): KAGVTQTPRYLIKTRGQQVTLSCSPISGHRSVSWYQQTPGQGLQFLFEYFSETQRNKGNFPGRFSGRQFSNSRSEMNVSTLELGDSALYLCASSLYTGQKRYGYTFGSGTRLTVV.

This clonotype has at least ten counts. The chain recombines TRBV2 with TRBJ1-5; D is possibly TRBD1 (5 bases). This CDR3 spans 13 amino acids. Germline-derived CDR1 and CDR2 are SNHLY and FYNNEI. V gave up 7 bases and J gave up 4 bases, with 11 bases separating them. CDR3 in amino acids: CASKMEGNQPQHF. In DNA form, the CDR3 reads TGTGCCAGCAAAATGGAGGGGAATCAGCCCCAGCATTTT.

This clonotype was found a few times. CDR3 sequence reads: CAISDQGANTEAFF. For the CDR3, the DNA is TGTGCCATCAGTGATCAGGGGGCTAACACTGAAGCTTTCTTT. The chain uses TRBV10-3 and TRBJ1-1, with 8 positions matching TRBD1. V gave up 3 bases and J gave up 2 bases; unmatched junction bases: 2. CDR1 is ENHRY, CDR2 SYGVKD, per germline. CDR3 size: 14 residues.

This clonotype occurred a few times. V is TRBV18 and J is TRBJ1-1; D may be TRBD1 (5 bases). This CDR3 has 17 amino acids. V lost 1 base and J lost 4, with 19 bases in between. CDR1 KGHSH and CDR2 LQKENI come from the germline V gene. The CDR3 DNA is TGTGCCAGCTCACCACAAGGGGCCGAACCTGGGAGCACTGAAGCTTTCTTT. It is translated as CASSPQGAEPGSTEAFF.

This clonotype was seen at least ten times. V is TRBV11-2 and J is TRBJ2-1, with D possibly TRBD1 on 7 matching bases. Germline loops: CDR1 SGHAT, CDR2 FQNNGV. The CDR3 covers 14 residues. Trimming took 4 bases from V and 5 from J, leaving 12 bases between them. CDR3 sequence: CASSSGGWNNEQFF. Here the CDR3 DNA reads TGTGCCAGCAGCTCAGGGGGGTGGAACAATGAGCAGTTCTTC.

The table lists this clonotype with many counts. The rearrangement uses TRBV7-9 and TRBJ2-7; the match to TRBD2 covers 7 bases. The CDR3 contains 16 residues. Germline V gene lookup returns CDR1 SEHNR and CDR2 FQNEAQ (reference sequence). Trimming took 5 bases from V and 2 from J; bases not matched to a gene: 12. DNA for the CDR3: TGTGCCAGCAGCACCCTAGAGGGGAGGGTAGCCTACGAGCAGTACTTC. It encodes CASSTLEGRVAYEQYF. Based on the CDR3 plus reference TRBV7-9 and TRBJ2-7, the full variable domain is DTGVSQNPRHKITKRGQNVTFRCDPISEHNRLYWYRQTLGQGPEFLTYFQNEAQLEKSRLLSDRFSAERPKGSFSTLEIQRTEQGDSAMYLCASSTLEGRVAYEQYFGPGTRLTVT.